The TCR beta chain under discussion was sequenced for a study of T-cell reconstitution after alpha-beta-depleted transplantation in children. This sample's TCRbeta library carried unique molecular identifier barcodes. TCRdb re-analysed the PCR reads in MiXCR, keeping a single row per CDR3 protein. The repertoire holds more than 250,000 distinct CDR3 sequences, with 9.9% as singletons. Germline CDR1 is KGHSH and CDR2 is LQKENI. The CDR3 covers 16 residues. Losses at the gene ends were 2 bases for V and 10 bases for J; bases not matched to a gene: 15. The chain is built from TRBV18 and TRBJ1-1, with 8 bases that match TRBD1. The source was PBMCs from the stem cell graft donor, collected from the stem cell graft. This TCR derives from a human donor who donated a stem cell graft to a child with SCID. CDR3 coding DNA: TGTGCCAGCTCACCAACCGAAATCGACAGGGGAGGGATAGCTTTCTTT. Translation: CASSPTEIDRGGIAFF.